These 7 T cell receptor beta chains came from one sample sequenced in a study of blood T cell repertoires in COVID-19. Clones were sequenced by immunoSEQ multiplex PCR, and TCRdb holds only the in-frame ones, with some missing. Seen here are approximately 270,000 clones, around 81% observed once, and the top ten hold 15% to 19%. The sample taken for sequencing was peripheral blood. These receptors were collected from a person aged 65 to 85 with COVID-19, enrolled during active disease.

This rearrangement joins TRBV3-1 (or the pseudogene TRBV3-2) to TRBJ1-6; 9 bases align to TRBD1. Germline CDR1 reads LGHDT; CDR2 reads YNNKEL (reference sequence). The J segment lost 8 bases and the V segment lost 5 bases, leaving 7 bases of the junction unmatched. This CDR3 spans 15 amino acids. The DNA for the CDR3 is TGTGCCAGCAGCGTAATCCGGGACAGGGATTCACCCCTCCACTTT. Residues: CASSVIRDRDSPLHF.

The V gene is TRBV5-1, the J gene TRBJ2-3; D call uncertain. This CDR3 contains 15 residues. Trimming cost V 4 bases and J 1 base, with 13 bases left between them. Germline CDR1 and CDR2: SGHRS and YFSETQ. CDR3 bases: TGCGCCAGCAGCCCAAGACCAGGCCGCACAGATACGCAGTATTTT. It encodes CASSPRPGRTDTQYF.

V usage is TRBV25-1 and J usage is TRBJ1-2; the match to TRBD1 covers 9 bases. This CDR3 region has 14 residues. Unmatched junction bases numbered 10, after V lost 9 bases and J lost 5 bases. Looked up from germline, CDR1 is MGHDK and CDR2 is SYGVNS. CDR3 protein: CASSQQGARYGYTF. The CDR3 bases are TGTGCCAGTAGTCAACAGGGGGCCCGTTATGGCTACACCTTC.

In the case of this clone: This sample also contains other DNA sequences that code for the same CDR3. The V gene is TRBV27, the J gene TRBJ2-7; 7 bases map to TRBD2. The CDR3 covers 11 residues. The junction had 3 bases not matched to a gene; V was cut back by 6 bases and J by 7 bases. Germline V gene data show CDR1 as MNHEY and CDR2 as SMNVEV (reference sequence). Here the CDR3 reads CASSLGGEQYF. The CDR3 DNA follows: TGTGCCAGCAGCCTGGGAGGGGAGCAGTACTTC.

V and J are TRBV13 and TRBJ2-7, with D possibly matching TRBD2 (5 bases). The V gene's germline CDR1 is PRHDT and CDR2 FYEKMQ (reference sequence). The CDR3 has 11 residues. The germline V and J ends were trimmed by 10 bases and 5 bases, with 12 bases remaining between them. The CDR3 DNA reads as TGTGCCACCCGCCGGAGGCACGAGCAGTACTTC. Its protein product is CATRRRHEQYF.

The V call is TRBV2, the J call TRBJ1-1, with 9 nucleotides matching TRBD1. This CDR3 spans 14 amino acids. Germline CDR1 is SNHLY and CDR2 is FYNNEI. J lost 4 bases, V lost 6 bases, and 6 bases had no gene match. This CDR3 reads CASSMTGGRTEAFF. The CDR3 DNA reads TGTGCCAGCAGCATGACAGGGGGACGCACTGAAGCTTTCTTT.

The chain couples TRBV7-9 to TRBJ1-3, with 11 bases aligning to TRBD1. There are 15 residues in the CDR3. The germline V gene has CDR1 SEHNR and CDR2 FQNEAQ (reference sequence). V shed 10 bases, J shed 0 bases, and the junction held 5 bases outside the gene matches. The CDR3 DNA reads TGTGCCAACACCGGGACAGGGGGCTCTGGAAACACCATATATTTT. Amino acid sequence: CANTGTGGSGNTIYF.